The 25 T cell receptor beta chains below were found in one sample sequenced in a study of shared clonotypes between healthy human individuals. Repertoires were generated with immunoSEQ multiplex PCR, while TCRdb's copy carries only in-frame clones and drops some. The top ten clones hold under 15% of a sample with about 480,000 clones, 75% to 80% of them seen once. The material sequenced was PBMCs. These receptors were obtained from a woman aged 40 to 50 in good health. Some clones in this sample may be carry-over from other donors' samples.

The chain is built from TRBV6-5 and TRBJ1-1, with a weak D call TRBD1 (5 bases). The V and J ends lost 6 bases and 4 bases respectively, with 18 bases between them. Germline CDR1 reads MNHEY; CDR2 reads SVGAGI. The CDR3 loop spans 15 amino acids. As DNA, the CDR3 is TGTGCCAGCAGACGGGACCGAGAATTGGGCACTGAAGCTTTCTTT. The encoded protein is CASRRDRELGTEAFF.

The gene calls are TRBV25-1 and TRBJ1-2; 11 positions match TRBD1. This CDR3 contains 13 residues. J gave up 3 bases and V 6 bases, and 0 bases lay outside the gene matches. Germline loops: CDR1 MGHDK, CDR2 SYGVNS. CDR3 in DNA: TGTGCCAGCAGGGGACAGGGGGACTATGGCTACACCTTC. Encoded protein: CASRGQGDYGYTF.

About this clone itself: A junction boundary mismatches the germline segment, possibly from a read error. The rearrangement links TRBV2 to TRBJ1-4; a possible D gene is TRBD1 (5 bases). The CDR3 is 15 residues long. CDR1 is SNHLY and CDR2 is FYNNEI in the germline V gene. The CDR3 is CASSPPAQGLERLFF. CDR3 nucleotides: TGTGCCAGCAGTCCCCCCGCGCAGGGACTAGAAAGACTGTTTTTT.

This chain links TRBV5-1 with TRBJ2-4, with 7 bases identical to TRBD2. Germline V lookup: CDR1 SGHRS, CDR2 YFSETQ. Trimming at V came to 4 bases and at J to 6 bases, leaving 4 bases not matched to a gene. The CDR3 runs 13 residues. CDR3 residues: CASSTGLGNIQYF. CDR3 DNA sequence: TGCGCCAGCAGCACCGGACTAGGAAACATTCAGTACTTC.

This clone was recorded many times. The chain recombines TRBV27 with TRBJ2-1; D possibly corresponds to TRBD1 (6 bases). The CDR3 totals 15 residues. Deletions cut 1 base from V and 1 base from J, with 8 bases between. Germline values: CDR1 MNHEY, CDR2 SMNVEV (reference sequence). CDR3 residues: CASSLFDRSYNEQFF. The CDR3 DNA is TGTGCCAGCAGTTTATTTGACAGGTCCTACAATGAGCAGTTCTTC.

The gene calls are TRBV11-2 and TRBJ2-7; tentative D call: TRBD2 (6 bases). From germline, CDR1 is SGHAT and CDR2 FQNNGV. This CDR3 spans 11 amino acids. Here the CDR3 DNA reads TGTGGTTCGTGCGGGGAGTACGAGCAGTACTTC. This sequence encodes CGSCGEYEQYF.

The sample holds many counts of this clone. Other DNA sequences of this sample code for an identical CDR3. The chain uses TRBV7-2 and TRBJ2-5; TRBD1 agrees at 8 bases. V lost 5 bases to trimming and J lost 5 bases; unmatched junction nucleotides: 7. CDR1 is SGHTA, CDR2 FQGNSA, per germline. The length of the CDR3 is 14 residues. Here the CDR3 DNA reads TGTGCCAGCAGCGTCAGACAGGGGAGCGAGACCCAGTACTTC. Translating it yields CASSVRQGSETQYF.

The chain combines TRBV5-1 with TRBJ2-1; 13 bases line up with TRBD2. After removal of 4 bases from V and 6 bases from J, the junction contained 10 bases not matched to a gene. Germline V gene sequence: CDR1 SGHRS, CDR2 YFSETQ. The CDR3 covers 17 residues. Written as DNA, the CDR3 is TGCGCCAGCAGCCCCGGGCCAACTAGCGGGAGGGTCAATGAGCAGTTCTTC. Protein sequence: CASSPGPTSGRVNEQFF.

The chain carries TRBV6-6 and TRBJ2-7; tentatively, D is TRBD1 or TRBD2 (6 bases each). This CDR3 contains 13 residues. Trimming pared 7 bases from V and 2 bases from J, leaving 12 bases between. Germline V lookup: CDR1 MNHNY, CDR2 SVGAGI (reference sequence). This CDR3 is CASTAGQPYEQYF. The CDR3 region has the DNA TGTGCCAGCACCGCGGGACAACCCTACGAGCAGTACTTC.

A note on this clone: A far larger clone is a single base away, which makes a read error likely. The J gene is TRBJ1-5, the V gene TRBV4-2; D unclear. With 0 bases removed from V and 5 bases from J, the gap between germline ends came to 11 bases. Germline CDR1 is LGHNA and CDR2 is YNFKEQ. The CDR3 loop spans 15 amino acids. The CDR3 region is CASSQDRGSHQPQHF. In DNA, the CDR3 is TGTGCCAGCAGCCAAGATCGGGGAAGCCATCAGCCCCAGCATTTT.

The chain is built from TRBV5-4 and TRBJ1-2, with D perhaps matching TRBD1 (6 bases). Germline V lookup: CDR1 SGHNT, CDR2 YYREEE (reference sequence). The CDR3 loop spans 16 amino acids. The V end lost 0 bases, the J end lost 5 bases, and 17 bases lay between the germline ends. This chain's CDR3 is CASSLGQERVSYGYTF. In DNA, the CDR3 is TGTGCCAGCAGCTTGGGACAGGAGAGGGTGTCATATGGCTACACCTTC.

J is TRBJ2-1 and V is TRBV13; 7 bases fit TRBD2. The CDR3 is made up of 14 amino acids. The V gene's germline CDR1 is PRHDT and CDR2 FYEKMQ (reference sequence). J was trimmed by 5 bases and V by 4 bases; bases with no gene match: 5. CDR3 DNA sequence: TGTGCCAGCAGCTCCAGCGGGAACAACAATGAGCAGTTCTTC. As protein: CASSSSGNNNEQFF.

The chain carries TRBV28 and TRBJ1-2; no reliable D call. CDR3 length: 16 residues. Trimming cost V 5 bases and J 7 bases, with 23 bases left between them. Germline V gene sequence: CDR1 MDHEN, CDR2 SYDVKM. In nucleotides, the CDR3 is TGTGCCAGCAGTCCTAATTCGGACGGATTTAATGGTGGCTACACCTTC. This sequence encodes CASSPNSDGFNGGYTF.

This chain uses TRBV6-4 with TRBJ2-3; D is perhaps TRBD2 (5 bases). The CDR3 runs to 11 residues. The V end lost 11 bases, the J end lost 4 bases, and 10 bases lay between the germline ends. From germline, CDR1 is MRHNA and CDR2 SNTAGT. The chain's CDR3 is CARLRADTQYF. The CDR3 DNA follows: TGTGCCCGACTACGCGCAGATACGCAGTATTTT.

V and J are TRBV7-9 and TRBJ2-7; D gene uncertain. Trimming stripped 5 bases from V and 6 bases from J, with 8 bases between. CDR3 size: 11 residues. Per germline, CDR1 SEHNR and CDR2 FQNEAQ (reference sequence). In nucleotides, the CDR3 is TGTGCCAGCAGCCTGGCCGTCGAGCAGTACTTC. Protein sequence: CASSLAVEQYF.

The rearrangement uses TRBV5-1 and TRBJ2-5, with D perhaps TRBD1 (6 bases). Germline V gives CDR1 SGHRS, CDR2 YFSETQ. The CDR3 loop spans 12 amino acids. Trimming removed 4 bases from V and 5 bases from J, with 9 bases in between. CDR3 amino acids: CASSITGETQYF. In nucleotides, the CDR3 is TGCGCCAGCAGCATTACAGGGGAGACCCAGTACTTC. Looking up the rest from reference TRBV5-1 and TRBJ2-5 gives the full variable domain: KAGVTQTPRYLIKTRGQQVTLSCSPISGHRSVSWYQQTPGQGLQFLFEYFSETQRNKGNFPGRFSGRQFSNSRSEMNVSTLELGDSALYLCASSITGETQYFGPGTRLLVL.

A single count supports this clone. This chain joins TRBV10-2 and TRBJ2-7, with TRBD2 matching 12 bases. The length of the CDR3 is 16 residues. The V and J ends lost 6 bases and 4 bases, in that order; junction bases with no gene match: 10. Germline V gene data show CDR1 as WSHSY and CDR2 as SAAADI. DNA for the CDR3: TGCGCCAGCAGGACAAGACTAGCGGGAGCCCCTTACGAGCAGTACTTC. This encodes CASRTRLAGAPYEQYF.

The V call is TRBV5-1, the J call TRBJ2-4, with D perhaps being TRBD1 or TRBD2 (6 bases each). The CDR3 runs to 16 residues. Between the trimmed V and J ends, which lost 1 base and 16 bases, there was a span of 27 bases. Germline CDR1 SGHRS, CDR2 YFSETQ. In DNA, the CDR3 is TGCGCCAGCAGCTTGACCCTCAGGGGTGAAAGGGGACTGGCTTACTTC. Residues: CASSLTLRGERGLAYF.

CDR3 in amino acids: CSARHQETQYF. CDR3 nucleotide sequence: TGCAGTGCTAGACATCAAGAGACCCAGTACTTC. The rearrangement links TRBV20-1 to TRBJ2-5; D remains unclear. Germline values: CDR1 DFQATT, CDR2 SNEGSKA (reference sequence). The germline V and J ends were trimmed by 2 bases and 2 bases, with 3 bases remaining between them. CDR3 length equals 11 residues.

The rearrangement joins TRBV28 to TRBJ2-5; the D gene is possibly TRBD2 (6 bases). With 6 bases removed from V and 0 bases from J, the gap between germline ends came to 14 bases. From germline, CDR1 is MDHEN and CDR2 SYDVKM. This CDR3 is 15 amino acids long. The CDR3, as DNA: TGTGCCAGCAGAGGGGCTAGCGTAAACCAAGAGACCCAGTACTTC. Translated: CASRGASVNQETQYF.

V and J are TRBV2 and TRBJ2-1; 11 bases are shared with TRBD2. Germline V gene data show CDR1 as SNHLY and CDR2 as FYNNEI. V was pared by 7 bases and J by 6 bases, with 8 bases of the junction left unmatched. The CDR3 contains 15 residues. This CDR3 is CASTTLAGASNEQFF. The DNA for the CDR3 is TGTGCCAGCACCACACTAGCGGGAGCGAGCAATGAGCAGTTCTTC.

The chain links TRBV2 to TRBJ2-4, with unresolved D. Germline V gene data show CDR1 as SNHLY and CDR2 as FYNNEI. V was pared by 10 bases and J by 0 bases, with 13 bases between. CDR3 length: 14 amino acids. CDR3 region: CATTEFLAKNIQYF. In DNA form, the CDR3 reads TGTGCCACAACAGAATTTCTAGCCAAAAACATTCAGTACTTC.

Many counts were recorded for this clone. The CDR3: CASSSTGDTEAFF. As DNA, the CDR3 is TGTGCCAGCAGCTCGACAGGGGACACTGAAGCTTTCTTT. The chain recombines TRBV5-6 with TRBJ1-1; 8 bases align to TRBD1. Trimming cost V 3 bases and J 3 bases; bases outside gene matches: 1. This CDR3 comprises 13 residues. Germline V gene sequence: CDR1 SGHDT, CDR2 YYEEEE.

The chain has TRBV19 and TRBJ2-1; D is unresolved. In germline, CDR1 is LNHDA, CDR2 SQIVND (reference sequence). The germline V and J ends were trimmed by 5 bases and 4 bases, with 9 bases remaining between them. The CDR3 spans 13 residues. CDR3 loop: CASSRRSYNEQFF. CDR3 coding DNA: TGTGCCAGTAGTCGAAGATCGTACAATGAGCAGTTCTTC.

The V gene is TRBV28, the J gene TRBJ2-3; D remains ambiguous. This CDR3 region has 18 residues. The germline CDR1 and CDR2 sequences are MDHEN and SYDVKM. Trimming pared 2 bases from V and 6 bases from J, leaving 24 bases between. CDR3 amino acids: CASSLELSDGGSLDTQYF. CDR3 nucleotides: TGTGCCAGCAGTTTAGAATTGTCGGACGGTGGATCGTTGGATACGCAGTATTTT.